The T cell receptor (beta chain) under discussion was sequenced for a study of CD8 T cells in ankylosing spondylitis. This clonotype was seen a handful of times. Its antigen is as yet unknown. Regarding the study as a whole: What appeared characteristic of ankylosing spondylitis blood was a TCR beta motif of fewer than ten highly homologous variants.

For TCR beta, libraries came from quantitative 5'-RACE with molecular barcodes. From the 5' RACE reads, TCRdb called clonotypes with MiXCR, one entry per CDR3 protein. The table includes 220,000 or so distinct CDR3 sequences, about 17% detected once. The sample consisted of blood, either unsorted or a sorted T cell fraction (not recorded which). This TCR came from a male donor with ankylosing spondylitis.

The CDR3 bases are TGCAGCGGGGTGGGGTTGAACACTGAAGCTTTCTTT. It codes for CSGVGLNTEAFF. The chain has TRBV29-1 and TRBJ1-1; D uncertain. This CDR3 is built from 12 residues. Germline assignment: CDR1 SQVTM and CDR2 ANQGSEA. V shed 7 bases and J shed 0 bases, with 9 bases lying between them.